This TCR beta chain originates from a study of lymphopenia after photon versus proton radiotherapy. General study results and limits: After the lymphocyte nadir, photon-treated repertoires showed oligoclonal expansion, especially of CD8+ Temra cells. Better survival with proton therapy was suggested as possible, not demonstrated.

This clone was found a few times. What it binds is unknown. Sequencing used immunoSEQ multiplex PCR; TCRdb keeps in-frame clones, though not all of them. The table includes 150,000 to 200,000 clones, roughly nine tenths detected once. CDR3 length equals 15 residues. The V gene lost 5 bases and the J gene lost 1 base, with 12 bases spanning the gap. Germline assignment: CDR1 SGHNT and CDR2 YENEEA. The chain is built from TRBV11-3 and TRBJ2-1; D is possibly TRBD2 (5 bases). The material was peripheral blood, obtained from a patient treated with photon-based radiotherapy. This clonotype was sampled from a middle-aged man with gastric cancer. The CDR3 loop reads CASSPTRLSYNEQFF. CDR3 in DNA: TGTGCCAGCAGCCCAACTAGACTTTCCTACAATGAGCAGTTCTTC.